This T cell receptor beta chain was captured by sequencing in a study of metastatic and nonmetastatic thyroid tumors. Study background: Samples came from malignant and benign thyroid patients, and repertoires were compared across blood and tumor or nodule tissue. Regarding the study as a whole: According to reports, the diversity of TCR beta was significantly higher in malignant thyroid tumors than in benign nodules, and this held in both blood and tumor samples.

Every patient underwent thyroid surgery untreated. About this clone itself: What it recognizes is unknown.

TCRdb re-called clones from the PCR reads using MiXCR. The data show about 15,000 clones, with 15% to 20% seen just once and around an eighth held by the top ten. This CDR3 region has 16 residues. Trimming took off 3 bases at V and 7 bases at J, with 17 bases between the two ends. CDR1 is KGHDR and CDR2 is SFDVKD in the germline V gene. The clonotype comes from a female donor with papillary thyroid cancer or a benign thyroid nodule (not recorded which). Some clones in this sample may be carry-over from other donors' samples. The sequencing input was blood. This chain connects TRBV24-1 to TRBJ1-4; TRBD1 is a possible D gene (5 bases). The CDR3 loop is CATSDPPGLGIEKLFF. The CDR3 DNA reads TGTGCCACCAGTGATCCTCCGGGACTAGGTATTGAAAAACTGTTTTTT.